These T cell receptor beta chains were read from a single sample in a study of blood T cell repertoires in COVID-19. The method was immunoSEQ multiplex PCR; TCRdb's version includes in-frame clones alone and lacks a portion of them. The sample holds about 530,000 clones, 85% to 90% seen once. The sample consisted of peripheral blood. All receptors derive from a woman between 45 and 60 years old with COVID-19, enrolled during active disease. CDR3s include the opening cysteine and the closing phenylalanine or tryptophan. The D gene is left open where the match is weak. Only part of the rows carry a size: once, few, many, or a class if the clone is expanded.

d_call,j_call,clone_size,v_call,cdr3_nt,cdr3_aa
-,TRBJ1-5,-,TRBV3-1/TRBV3-2,TGTGCCAGCACCCAAGGGCCCAGTAAGCCCCAGCATTTT,CASTQGPSKPQHF
TRBD1,TRBJ1-2,once,TRBV19,TGTGCCAGTAGCTCATACGGGACAGACCCTAACTATGGCTACACCTTC,CASSSYGTDPNYGYTF
TRBD1,TRBJ1-2,-,TRBV24-1,TGTGCCACCAGTGACTCCTGGGACAGTGGCTACACCTTC,CATSDSWDSGYTF
TRBD1,TRBJ1-6,few,TRBV3-1/TRBV3-2,TGTGCCAGCAGCCGAGTCAGGGGGAGTAATTCACCCCTCCACTTT,CASSRVRGSNSPLHF
-,TRBJ1-6,-,TRBV30,TGTGCCTGGACGGGGAAAAATTATAACAATTCACCCCTCCACTTT,CAWTGKNYNNSPLHF
TRBD2,TRBJ2-1,few,TRBV7-2,TGTGCCAGCAGCTTAGCTAGCGGGGCCCCCTACAATGAGCAGTTCTTC,CASSLASGAPYNEQFF
-,TRBJ2-6,once,TRBV5-1,TGCGCCAGCAGCGATCCCGACTGGGCCAACGTCCTGACTTTC,CASSDPDWANVLTF
-,TRBJ1-4,-,TRBV12-2,TGTGCAAGTCGCTTACCCTCTCCAGGACAGATGGGTGAAAAACTGTTTTTT,CASRLPSPGQMGEKLFF
TRBD1,TRBJ1-5,-,TRBV30,TGTGCCTGGAGTGCAGACAGGGGATTGGGCCAGCCCCAGCATTTT,CAWSADRGLGQPQHF
-,TRBJ2-1,once,TRBV7-2,TGTGCCAGCAGCTTAGGGCTCTACAATGAGCAGTTCTTC,CASSLGLYNEQFF
TRBD2,TRBJ2-3,-,TRBV5-1,TGCGCCAGCAACCCCAGCGCGGGGGTTTCTAGCACAGATACGCAGTATTTT,CASNPSAGVSSTDTQYF
-,TRBJ1-2,-,TRBV6-1,TGTGCCAGCAGTGAAAGGGGCCATGGCTACACCTTC,CASSERGHGYTF
TRBD2,TRBJ2-7,-,TRBV5-1,TGCGCCAGCAGCTTGGCGCTTGGGGGGGGAGAGCAGTACTTC,CASSLALGGGEQYF
-,TRBJ2-1,-,TRBV18,TGTGCCAGCTCACCCCTCGGGGTATCGTGGGATGAGCAGTTCTTC,CASSPLGVSWDEQFF
-,TRBJ2-1,-,TRBV11-2,TGTGCCAGCAGGACTGACTACAATGAGCAGTTCTTC,CASRTDYNEQFF
TRBD2,TRBJ2-2,-,TRBV3-1/TRBV3-2,TGTGCCAGCAGCCAAACTGCGGGAGGAGGGATGGCCGGGGAGCTGTTTTTT,CASSQTAGGGMAGELFF
-,TRBJ1-1,-,TRBV6-6,TGTGCCAGCAGTAAAGGACAGCTTAAAGCTTTCTTT,CASSKGQLKAFF
-,TRBJ1-1,-,TRBV3-1/TRBV3-2,TGTGCCAGCAGCCCTTTGGGACACTTGAACACTGAAGCTTTCTTT,CASSPLGHLNTEAFF
-,TRBJ1-2,-,TRBV2,TGTGCCAGCAGTAGCCGACAGGTCTATGGCTACACCTTC,CASSSRQVYGYTF
-,TRBJ1-1,few,TRBV19,TGTGCCAGTAGGGTCCGGGGAGGCACTGAAGCTTTCTTT,CASRVRGGTEAFF
-,TRBJ2-7,-,TRBV28,TGTGCCAGCAGTTCGCCCGGTCCCCGCTACGAGCAGTACTTC,CASSSPGPRYEQYF
TRBD2,TRBJ2-2,-,TRBV6-1,TGTGCCAGCAGTGGAACGGGGGGTCGGGGTACCGGGGAGCTGTTTTTT,CASSGTGGRGTGELFF
TRBD1,TRBJ2-7,-,TRBV9,TGTGCCAGCAGCGTAGCGGGACAGGGGGTATACGAGCAGTACTTC,CASSVAGQGVYEQYF
-,TRBJ1-2,-,TRBV19,TGTGCCAGTAGTATCCCTCAGGGGCGGGCCGGCGGCTACACCTTC,CASSIPQGRAGGYTF
TRBD2,TRBJ2-3,-,TRBV7-2,TGTGCCAGCAGCTTTGGGACTAGCCTTCCAGATACGCAGTATTTT,CASSFGTSLPDTQYF
TRBD1,TRBJ2-3,once,TRBV30,TGTGCCTGGGGGACAGGGTCCACAGATACGCAGTATTTT,CAWGTGSTDTQYF
-,TRBJ2-5,-,TRBV19,TGTGCCAGTAGTCCCTCCACAGGGCCGAGGACCCAGTACTTC,CASSPSTGPRTQYF
TRBD2,TRBJ2-2,-,TRBV4-2,TGTGCCAGCAGCGTACCTAGCGGGGGGCACACCGGGGAGCTGTTTTTT,CASSVPSGGHTGELFF
-,TRBJ1-1,-,TRBV18,TGTGCCAGCTCTTATGACGGGGGTGAAGCTTTCTTT,CASSYDGGEAFF
TRBD1,TRBJ1-2,-,TRBV2,TGTGCCAGCAGTGATCTCGGGACAGGGAACTATGGCTACACCTTC,CASSDLGTGNYGYTF
-,TRBJ2-1,-,TRBV5-8,TGTGCCAGCAGCCGACTAGTGCATGAGCAGTTCTTC,CASSRLVHEQFF
TRBD1,TRBJ2-7,-,TRBV6-5,TGTGCCAGCAGCTACGGGACAGGGCATAGCGAGCAGTACTTC,CASSYGTGHSEQYF
-,TRBJ2-7,-,TRBV2,TGTGCCAGCAGGGACAGATCCTACGAGCAGTACTTC,CASRDRSYEQYF
-,TRBJ2-1,-,TRBV3-1/TRBV3-2,TGTGCCAGCAGCCCCCGGTGGGTAAGCAGGATGCAGTTCTTC,CASSPRWVSRMQFF
-,TRBJ1-1,once,TRBV6-1,TGTGCCAGCAGTGAACGGGCCGACAGGCAAGCTTTCTTT,CASSERADRQAFF
-,TRBJ2-3,-,TRBV27,TGTGCCAGCAGTTTACAGTCCCCCACAGATACGCAGTATTTT,CASSLQSPTDTQYF
-,TRBJ1-5,-,TRBV30,TGTGCCTGGAGTGTAATAGGGGAACAGCCCCAGCATTTT,CAWSVIGEQPQHF
-,TRBJ2-1,-,TRBV19,TGTGCCAGTAGTGGGGGCAGGAGGAATGAGCAGTTCTTC,CASSGGRRNEQFF
-,TRBJ1-4,once,TRBV19,TGTGCCAGTAGTAACAGGGTGGTCGGCGAAAAACTGTTTTTT,CASSNRVVGEKLFF
-,TRBJ2-7,once,TRBV5-5,TGTGCCAGCAGCTTGGGCCCTCTTACCTGGAGTCCTCCCGACGAGCAGTACTTC,CASSLGPLTWSPPDEQYF
TRBD2,TRBJ2-4,-,TRBV19,TGTGCCAGTAGTTCCGGACTAGCCCTAAACATTCAGTACTTC,CASSSGLALNIQYF
-,TRBJ2-6,-,TRBV5-1,TGCGCCAGCAGCTTGCACGGCGGCCAGTCTGGGGCCAACGTCCTGACTTTC,CASSLHGGQSGANVLTF
TRBD1,TRBJ1-2,-,TRBV5-4,TGTGCCAGCAGCTTGGATAAGTCCCCAGGGGGTGGCTACACCTTC,CASSLDKSPGGGYTF
-,TRBJ1-2,-,TRBV5-1,TGCGCCAGCAGCTTGTCCCTGGACAACAACTATGGCTACACCTTC,CASSLSLDNNYGYTF
TRBD1,TRBJ1-1,once,TRBV5-5,TGTGCCAGCAGCTACACAGGGGGTGGCACTGAAGCTTTCTTT,CASSYTGGGTEAFF
TRBD2,TRBJ2-3,-,TRBV9,TGTGCCAGCAGCCTTGGGACTAGCGAGGGCGCAGATACGCAGTATTTT,CASSLGTSEGADTQYF
TRBD2,TRBJ2-1,-,TRBV3-1/TRBV3-2,TGTGCCAGCAGCCAAGGTCATGCGGGGGGCAATGAGCAGTTCTTC,CASSQGHAGGNEQFF